The clone carrying this TCR beta chain was seen at least ten times. Antigen: not known. This sample was included in a study of neurological immune-mediated disorders. Time point given: longitudinal time-point 3. Libraries used 2 million unsorted PBMCs kept frozen in RNAlater. 5'RACE employing 10-nucleotide random UMIs yielded the cDNA. TCRdb ran MiXCR on the 5' RACE reads and lists one entry per CDR3 protein. The sample gives about 80,000 distinct CDR3 sequences, roughly 4.3% of which show up once; approximately 5.8% is in the top ten. Study conclusions and caveats: Multiple sclerosis patients had less TCR clonal expansion than even healthy controls, unlike HTLV-1-associated myelopathy.

Germline V gives CDR1 MNHNY, CDR2 SVGAGI (reference sequence). The CDR3 is made up of 15 amino acids. With V trimmed by 6 bases and J by 2 bases, 4 bases remained unmatched. This chain joins TRBV6-6 and TRBJ2-3; TRBD2 agrees at 11 bases. The origin of this receptor is an older woman with multiple sclerosis. Sequencing was done on a sample of PBMCs. DNA for the CDR3: TGTGCCAGCAGCCCGACTAGCGGGGACACAGATACGCAGTATTTT. Encoded protein: CASSPTSGDTDTQYF.